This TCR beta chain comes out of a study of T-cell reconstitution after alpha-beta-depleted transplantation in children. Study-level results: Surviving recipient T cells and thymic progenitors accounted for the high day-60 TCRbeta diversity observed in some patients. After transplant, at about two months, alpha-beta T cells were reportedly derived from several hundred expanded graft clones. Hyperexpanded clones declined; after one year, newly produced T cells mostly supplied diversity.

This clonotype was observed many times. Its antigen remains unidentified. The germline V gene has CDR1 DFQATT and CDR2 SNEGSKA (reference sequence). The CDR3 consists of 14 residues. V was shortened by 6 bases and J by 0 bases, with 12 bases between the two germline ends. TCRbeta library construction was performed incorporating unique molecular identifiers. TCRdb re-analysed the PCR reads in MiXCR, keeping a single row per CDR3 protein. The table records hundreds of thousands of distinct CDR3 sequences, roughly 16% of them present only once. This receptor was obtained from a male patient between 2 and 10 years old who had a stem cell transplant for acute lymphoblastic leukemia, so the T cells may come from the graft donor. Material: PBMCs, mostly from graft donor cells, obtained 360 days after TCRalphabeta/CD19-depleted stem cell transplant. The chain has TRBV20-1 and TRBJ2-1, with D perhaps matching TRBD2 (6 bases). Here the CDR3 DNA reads TGCAGTGCCCAGCTAGCGACCTCCTACAATGAGCAGTTCTTC. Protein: CSAQLATSYNEQFF.